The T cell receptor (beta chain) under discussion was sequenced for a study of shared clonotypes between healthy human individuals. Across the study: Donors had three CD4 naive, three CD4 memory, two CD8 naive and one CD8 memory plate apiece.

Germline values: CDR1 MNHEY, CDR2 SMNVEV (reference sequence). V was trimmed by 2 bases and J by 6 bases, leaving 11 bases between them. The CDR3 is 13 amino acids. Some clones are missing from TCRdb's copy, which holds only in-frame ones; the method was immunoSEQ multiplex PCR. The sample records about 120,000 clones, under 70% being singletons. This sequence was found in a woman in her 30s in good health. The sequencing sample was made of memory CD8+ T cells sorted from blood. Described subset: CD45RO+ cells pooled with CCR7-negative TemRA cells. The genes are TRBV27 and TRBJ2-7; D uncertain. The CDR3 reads CASSLEDRLEQYF. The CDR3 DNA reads TGTGCCAGCAGTTTAGAGGACCGACTCGAGCAGTACTTC.